This T cell receptor beta chain was observed in a study of cytomegalovirus exposure and HLA in healthy donors. Regarding this clone: Its specificity is not known.

CDR3 size: 16 residues. Trimming cost V 6 bases and J 2 bases; bases outside gene matches: 7. CDR1 and CDR2 (germline): LNHDA, SQIVND (reference sequence). Researchers ran the PCR with 60 Vbeta and 13 Jbeta primers. Here immunoSEQ multiplex PCR was the method, and the copy in TCRdb shows in-frame clones only, minus some. In the table there are 150,000 to 200,000 clones, approximately 84% of which are singletons. Findings and limits, study-wide: Prior analysis indicated that the majority of TCR beta V segments exhibited productivity approximately 90% or approximately 30% of the time. Most CMV-associated TCR beta chains were later found to appear HLA-restricted.

Sequencing was performed on PBMCs. The sequence derives from a girl aged 5-17 years in good health and CMV-seropositive. The chain couples TRBV19 to TRBJ2-2; 9 nucleotides match TRBD1. Here the CDR3 DNA reads TGTGCCAGTAGGGAACAGGGGGCATTAAACACCGGGGAGCTGTTTTTT. Amino acid sequence: CASREQGALNTGELFF.